The 3 T cell receptor beta chains listed next were all sequenced from one sample in a study of tumor-infiltrating lymphocytes in primary liver carcinoma. Germline DNA was also extracted, while the blood RNA originated from unsorted whole blood. TCR beta cDNA was made from approximately 500 ng total RNA with a constant-region primer. ARM-PCR was slightly modified, and three nested multiplex PCR rounds with it gave rise to the TCR beta libraries. Researchers ran the first two PCR rounds for ten to eleven cycles each with TRBV1-TRBV30 forward primers and a C-beta reverse primer. TCRdb independently ran MiXCR on the multiplex PCR reads; one entry per CDR3 protein. This repertoire shows 320,000 or so distinct CDR3 sequences, over 55% found once; its top ten account for about 9.4%. Sequencing used peripheral blood. Receptor source: a man aged 40-50 years with primary liver carcinoma and hepatitis B virus infection.

Concerning this clonotype: Mismatch with germline at one junction end may stem from a read error. V and J are TRBV10-2 and TRBJ2-5, with TRBD2 as a possible D gene (6 bases). Germline values: CDR1 WSHSY, CDR2 SAAADI. The CDR3 covers 13 residues. CDR3 sequence (DNA): TGCGCCAGCAATGTAAGGAGGGCAGAGACCCCGTACTTC. Translated: CASNVRRAETPYF.

A few counts support this clonotype. V and J are TRBV28 and TRBJ2-7; possibly TRBD2 for D (6 bases). CDR1 is MDHEN and CDR2 is SYDVKM in the germline V gene. The CDR3 runs to 14 residues. Between the trimmed V and J ends, which lost 2 bases and 5 bases, there was a span of 13 bases. CDR3: CASSLGGSEDEQYF. The DNA for the CDR3 is TGTGCCAGCAGTTTAGGAGGGAGTGAGGACGAGCAGTACTTC.

This clonotype was observed at least ten times. The V call is TRBV12-3 or TRBV12-4, the J call TRBJ2-3; the D is unclear. V was cut by 3 bases and J by 3 bases, with 1 base left in between. The CDR3 runs to 11 residues. CDR3 sequence reads: CASSLTDTQYF. The CDR3 region has the DNA TGTGCCAGCAGTTTGACAGATACGCAGTATTTT.